This T cell receptor (beta chain) came from a study of blood T cell repertoires in COVID-19. Across the study: Samples taken during acute and convalescent COVID-19 were collected in the United States, Italy and Spain. The analysed material was cDNA or gDNA that came from T cells, B-cell-depleted T cells, or PBMCs.

This clone was counted a few times. The authors' processing: Quantification of nucleated cells was approximated via reference gene primer amplification. Data came from immunoSEQ multiplex PCR; TCRdb stores just in-frame clones and leaves some out. That table gives V, J and clone size, and the DNA gave D and trimming. The table records around 76,000 clones, approximately 80% of them present only once. The TCR originated in a woman aged 70-85 years with acute or convalescent COVID-19. The sample taken for sequencing was peripheral blood.

CDR3 in amino acids: CASNPRDMHTIYF. The CDR3 DNA sequence: TGTGCCAGCAACCCCAGGGACATGCACACCATATATTTT. The V and J genes are TRBV21-1 and TRBJ1-3; the table's D gene call, TRBD1, was not cross checked with the DNA. TRBV21-1 is shown as a pseudogene. This CDR3 has 13 residues.